The 28 T cell receptor beta chains listed next were all sequenced from one sample in a study of blood T cells in healthy people across ages. Primers used in a second PCR of about 7 to 12 cycles were a sample-barcoded 5' primer and a J-beta primer mix. TCRdb re-analysed the 5' RACE reads in MiXCR, keeping a single row per CDR3 protein. The repertoire holds 1.5 million to 2 million distinct CDR3 sequences, with around 50% as singletons. The sample taken for sequencing was blood. Receptors originate from a woman aged 40 to 50 in good health.

This clonotype was counted a few times. This sequence joins TRBV7-2 and TRBJ2-7; 7 bases align to TRBD2. J lost 3 bases, V lost 4 bases, and 15 bases had no gene match. The germline V gene has CDR1 SGHTA and CDR2 FQGNSA. The CDR3 is 17 amino acids. In DNA form, the CDR3 reads TGTGCCAGCAGCTATTTAGTGGGGAGGGCGAACCACTACGAGCAGTACTTC. This codes for CASSYLVGRANHYEQYF.

The rearrangement uses TRBV7-6 and TRBJ2-1, with TRBD2 matching over 16 bases. Germline V gene sequence: CDR1 SGHVS, CDR2 FNYEAQ. Losses at the gene ends were 0 bases for V and 12 bases for J; bases not matched to a gene: 5. CDR3 length: 16 amino acids. In DNA form, the CDR3 reads TGTGCCAGCAGCTTAGCGGGACTAGCGGGGGGGAACGGGCAGTTCTTC. This encodes CASSLAGLAGGNGQFF.

The genes are TRBV5-1 and TRBJ2-7; 7 bases align to TRBD1. The CDR3 covers 15 residues. The germline V gene has CDR1 SGHRS and CDR2 YFSETQ. V lost 4 bases and J lost 3; bases outside the gene matches: 10. The CDR3 DNA is TGCGCCAGCAGCACGGGACAGCGGACCTTCTACGAGCAGTACTTC. Its translation is CASSTGQRTFYEQYF.

The CDR3 sequence is CASSPTGDEPSSVPGAYEQYF. CDR3 nucleotides: TGTGCCAGCAGCCCGACAGGGGATGAGCCTTCGAGCGTGCCGGGGGCCTACGAGCAGTACTTC. The chain joins TRBV3-1 to TRBJ2-7; 8 nucleotides line up with TRBD1. V gave up 4 bases and J gave up 2 bases; unmatched junction bases: 25. The CDR3 is 21 amino acids. Germline assignment: CDR1 LGHDT and CDR2 YNNKEL (reference sequence).

This chain uses TRBV14 with TRBJ2-5, with D perhaps being TRBD1 or TRBD2 (5 bases each). Trimming pared 0 bases from V and 7 bases from J, leaving 12 bases between. The length of the CDR3 is 14 residues. In germline, CDR1 is SGHDN, CDR2 FVKESK. CDR3 sequence: CASSQDRTGATQYF. For the CDR3, the DNA is TGTGCCAGCAGCCAAGATAGAACCGGGGCGACCCAGTACTTC.

V usage is TRBV2 and J usage is TRBJ2-1; D unresolved. The germline CDR1 and CDR2 sequences are SNHLY and FYNNEI. V shed 8 bases and J shed 10 bases, with 9 bases lying between them. The CDR3 has 10 residues. For the CDR3, the DNA is TGTGCCAGCTCGTCCTTAGAGCAGTTCTTC. This encodes CASSSLEQFF.

In its sample, this clonotype was seen a few times. The chain employs TRBV6-2 or TRBV6-3 and TRBJ2-3; 9 nucleotides match TRBD1. In germline, CDR1 is MNHEY, CDR2 SVGEGT. CDR3 length: 15 amino acids. The junction had 11 bases not matched to a gene; V was cut back by 6 bases and J by 7 bases. In DNA form, the CDR3 reads TGTGCCAGCAGAATTGGGACAGGGCCCCTATATACGCAGTATTTT. Protein sequence: CASRIGTGPLYTQYF.

The chain links TRBV29-1 to TRBJ2-1, with D perhaps TRBD1 (7 bases). V shed 5 bases and J shed 8 bases, with 16 bases lying between them. The CDR3 runs to 13 residues. Germline V gives CDR1 SQVTM, CDR2 ANQGSEA. DNA of the CDR3: TGCAGCGTTCTCACAGGGGAGGTGGATGAGCAGTTCTTC. It codes for CSVLTGEVDEQFF.

This clonotype was detected only a few times. The V gene is TRBV7-9, the J gene TRBJ2-7, with no clear D. The CDR3 runs 16 residues. Germline CDR1 SEHNR, CDR2 FQNEAQ (reference sequence). The germline V and J ends were trimmed by 0 bases and 3 bases, with 15 bases remaining between them. DNA of the CDR3: TGTGCCAGCAGCTTAGCGACCGGAGAATCACTCTACGAGCAGTACTTC. This encodes CASSLATGESLYEQYF. The variable domain in full, completed from reference TRBV7-9 and TRBJ2-7, reads DTGVSQNPRHKITKRGQNVTFRCDPISEHNRLYWYRQTLGQGPEFLTYFQNEAQLEKSRLLSDRFSAERPKGSFSTLEIQRTEQGDSAMYLCASSLATGESLYEQYFGPGTRLTVT.

The chain links TRBV14 to TRBJ1-2; D perhaps matches TRBD1 (6 bases). This CDR3 is built from 15 residues. The ends were cut back, 0 bases at V and 3 bases at J, with 11 bases in the middle. The germline V gene has CDR1 SGHDN and CDR2 FVKESK. CDR3 amino acids: CASSQDSAGDYGYTF. CDR3 sequence (DNA): TGTGCCAGCAGCCAAGATTCGGCAGGGGACTATGGCTACACCTTC.

In regard to this clonotype: One junction end does not reproduce the germline sequence, and a read error may be involved. This chain links TRBV7-7 with TRBJ2-2; 7 positions agree with TRBD1. The germline V gene has CDR1 SSHAT and CDR2 FNYEAQ (reference sequence). The CDR3 consists of 13 residues. The CDR3 loop reads CASRQTGPGELFF. The CDR3 DNA reads as TGTGCTAGCAGACAGACAGGGCCCGGGGAGCTGTTTTTT.

A remark on this clonotype: This may be a read error, as it is one base from a much larger clone. The rearrangement uses TRBV12-5 and TRBJ2-5; D tentatively reads TRBD1 or TRBD2 (5 bases each). This CDR3 is 14 amino acids long. Germline V gives CDR1 LGHNT, CDR2 FRNRAP. With 6 bases removed from V and 11 bases from J, the gap between germline ends came to 22 bases. The CDR3, as DNA: TGTGCTAGTGGCTCGGGGACCCCGGACCATGAGCAGTACTTC. Translating it yields CASGSGTPDHEQYF.

The rearrangement uses TRBV4-1 and TRBJ2-5; 8 nucleotides match TRBD1. This CDR3 is 14 amino acids long. Trimming at V came to 3 bases and at J to 4 bases, leaving 4 bases not matched to a gene. CDR1 and CDR2 (germline): MGHRA, YSYEKL. The CDR3, as DNA: TGCGCCAGCAGCCATGAGACAGGGGCAGAGACCCAGTACTTC. Translated, it gives CASSHETGAETQYF.

This chain links TRBV11-2 with TRBJ2-1, with TRBD2 matching over 9 bases. CDR1 and CDR2 from the germline V gene are SGHAT and FQNNGV. The CDR3 is 19 residues long. With 0 bases clipped from V and 5 bases from J, the junction kept 14 bases outside the gene matches. CDR3 residues: CASSLDRGRVGLANNEQFF. The CDR3 DNA reads as TGTGCCAGCAGCTTAGATCGCGGTCGGGTTGGACTAGCGAACAATGAGCAGTTCTTC.

The chain recombines TRBV7-8 with TRBJ2-7, with D maybe TRBD1 (7 bases). Germline CDR1 reads SGHVS; CDR2 reads FQNEAQ. The CDR3 runs to 16 residues. V lost 5 bases to trimming and J lost 3 bases, with 20 bases between them. This chain's CDR3 is CASSPRDHRGLYEQYF. In nucleotides, the CDR3 is TGTGCCAGCAGCCCTCGAGATCACAGGGGACTCTACGAGCAGTACTTC.

This chain connects TRBV6-5 to TRBJ2-3; 8 nucleotides agree with TRBD2. This CDR3 is built from 17 residues. V was pared by 0 bases and J by 9 bases, with 14 bases of the junction left unmatched. Germline V lookup: CDR1 MNHEY, CDR2 SVGAGI. The DNA for the CDR3 is TGTGCCAGCAGTTACTCCCGTGGAGCGGGGGCACGGGGCACGCAGTATTTT. It codes for CASSYSRGAGARGTQYF.

The V gene is TRBV6-2 or TRBV6-3, the J gene TRBJ1-2; unclear D gene. Looked up from germline, CDR1 is MNHEY and CDR2 is SVGEGT. Trimming removed 6 bases from V and 0 bases from J, with 14 bases in between. This CDR3 contains 15 residues. The CDR3 sequence: CASSLETRANYGYTF. The CDR3 nucleotides read TGTGCCAGCAGCCTCGAGACACGCGCTAACTATGGCTACACCTTC.

Only a few counts were recorded for this clonotype. The rearrangement joins TRBV28 to TRBJ2-1; a possible D gene is TRBD2 (7 bases). Germline lookup yields CDR1 MDHEN and CDR2 SYDVKM. V lost 6 bases and J lost 8, with 20 bases in between. The CDR3 runs to 15 residues. The CDR3 loop reads CASRTQGGGLDEQFF. CDR3 in DNA: TGTGCCAGCAGGACCCAGGGAGGGGGATTGGATGAGCAGTTCTTC.

The gene calls are TRBV27 and TRBJ2-7, with 9 bases identical to TRBD1. This CDR3 region has 17 residues. Germline V lookup: CDR1 MNHEY, CDR2 SMNVEV (reference sequence). V gave up 6 bases and J gave up 1 base; unmatched junction bases: 13. The CDR3 nucleotides read TGTGCCAGCAGACCCTTAACCGGGACAGGGACGTCCTACGAGCAGTACTTC. Protein: CASRPLTGTGTSYEQYF.

This clonotype was seen more than once but under ten times. This sequence joins TRBV7-9 and TRBJ2-5; 7 bases fit TRBD1. Germline assignment: CDR1 SEHNR and CDR2 FQNEAQ (reference sequence). The CDR3 consists of 18 residues. J was trimmed by 2 bases and V by 3 bases; bases with no gene match: 15. CDR3 in DNA: TGTGCCAGCAGCTTTGTTCGGCTCCGGGACAGATCTCAAGAGACCCAGTACTTC. Translating gives CASSFVRLRDRSQETQYF.

This clonotype has more than one count but fewer than ten. The rearrangement uses TRBV29-1 and TRBJ1-2; possibly TRBD1 for D (6 bases). The CDR3 extends over 14 amino acids. V lost 6 bases to trimming and J lost 0 bases, with 14 bases between them. Germline V gene data show CDR1 as SQVTM and CDR2 as ANQGSEA. The CDR3 region is CSVGQLYTNYGYTF. As DNA, the CDR3 is TGCAGCGTAGGACAGCTCTATACTAACTATGGCTACACCTTC.

As regards this clonotype: A read error may account for a junction end that differs from germline. The chain is built from TRBV7-8 and TRBJ2-2; D unclear. The CDR3 runs to 15 residues. CDR1 and CDR2 from the germline V gene are SGHVS and FQNEAQ. CDR3 sequence (DNA): TGTGCCAGTAGCTTATATTCCGGGAACACCGGGGAGCTGTTTTTT. Translation gives CASSLYSGNTGELFF.

Details on this clonotype: Germline and junction disagree at one end, which may indicate a read error. The chain links TRBV12-3 or TRBV12-4 to TRBJ2-3; D may be TRBD1 or TRBD2 (5 bases each). This CDR3 region has 17 residues. CDR3 nucleotide sequence: TGTGCCAGCGTTACCGGGACCACCAGCGTCTCCACAGATGCGCAGTATTTT. This encodes CASVTGTTSVSTDAQYF.

This clonotype appeared once. The rearrangement uses TRBV7-9 and TRBJ2-5; D may be TRBD1 or TRBD2 (6 bases each). The germline V gene encodes CDR1 SEHNR and CDR2 FQNEAQ (reference sequence). V was pared by 7 bases and J by 4 bases, with 13 bases between. The CDR3 length is 13 residues. The CDR3 nucleotides are TGTGCCAGCACCGTGGGGGGCACAGAGACCCAGTACTTC. It yields the protein CASTVGGTETQYF.

The V gene is TRBV2, the J gene TRBJ2-1, with D possibly called TRBD1 or TRBD2 (6 bases each). The CDR3 length is 15 residues. V lost 6 bases to trimming and J lost 12 bases, with 24 bases between them. CDR1 and CDR2 from the germline V gene are SNHLY and FYNNEI. The CDR3 region has the DNA TGTGCCAGCAGCCCCCAGGGCGGGACAATTGGTGGGCAGTTCTTC. Amino acid sequence: CASSPQGGTIGGQFF.

The V call is TRBV9, the J call TRBJ1-6, with no clear D. CDR1 is SGDLS and CDR2 is YYNGEE in the germline V gene. Trimming removed 8 bases at V and 6 bases at J, with 15 bases between. The CDR3 has 14 residues. The CDR3, as DNA: TGTGCCAGTACGACCGGACGGATTAATTCACCCCTCCACTTT. This sequence encodes CASTTGRINSPLHF.

The gene calls are TRBV29-1 and TRBJ1-5; 7 positions agree with TRBD1. Germline trimming cut 6 bases from V and 5 bases from J; bases unmatched to any gene: 4. The CDR3 spans 12 residues. Germline V gives CDR1 SQVTM, CDR2 ANQGSEA. The CDR3 region is CSVGQKDQPQHF. The CDR3 DNA is TGCAGCGTGGGACAGAAGGATCAGCCCCAGCATTTT.

The rearrangement joins TRBV6-1 to TRBJ2-1; possible D gene TRBD1, 5 bases. Trimming pared 5 bases from V and 7 bases from J, leaving 9 bases between. From germline, CDR1 is MNHNS and CDR2 SASEGT. CDR3 size: 12 residues. CDR3 sequence: CASSKGSNEQFF. In DNA form, the CDR3 reads TGTGCCAGCAGTAAGGGGTCGAATGAGCAGTTCTTC.